This T cell receptor beta chain appears in the sequencing data of a study of PD-1 blockade in classical Hodgkin lymphoma. The count of this clone is one. Its antigen is still unknown. This table comes from immunoSEQ multiplex PCR, and its TCRdb copy is limited to in-frame clones, with some not included. In the table there are 20,000 to 25,000 clones, 90% to 95% of which are singletons. Time point specified: newly diagnosed, previously untreated cHL patient sample. Study results and caveats: TCR diversity at baseline was reported to be reduced in newly diagnosed patients relative to healthy donors. With respect to the repertoire differences, their causes, possibly disease activity or prior therapy, remain undefined.

The CDR3 has 16 amino acids. Germline assignment: CDR1 MNHNY and CDR2 SVGAGI (reference sequence). Losses at the gene ends were 5 bases for V and 8 bases for J; bases not matched to a gene: 17. Sequencing was performed on peripheral blood mononuclear cells (PBMCs). The chain has TRBV6-6 and TRBJ1-2, with 7 bases matching TRBD1. This clonotype originated in a human donor with classical Hodgkin lymphoma. Written as DNA, the CDR3 is TGTGCCAGCAGTGTAAACAGGGGAAGTCTAAGAGGCGGCTACACCTTC. As protein: CASSVNRGSLRGGYTF.